The following is a TCR beta chain sequence with its context. Antigen unknown. The record originates from a study of identical twins. Overall study results and limits: Whereas memory repertoires showed no such difference, abundant cord blood beta clonotypes carried fewer insertions.

Unique molecular identifiers were present on the cDNA, and a universal primer site came from template switching. TCRdb re-derived calls from the 5' RACE reads in MiXCR, one entry per CDR3 protein. The data show about 160,000 distinct CDR3 sequences, with approximately 4% seen just once and 8.1% held by the top ten. Trimming pared 5 bases from V and 4 bases from J, leaving 7 bases between. This CDR3 has 12 residues. Germline V gene sequence: CDR1 SGHNT, CDR2 YENEEA. This clonotype was sampled from a man between 18 and 29 years old in good health. Sequenced: memory T cells sorted from blood. V usage is TRBV11-3 and J usage is TRBJ2-3; weak D call: TRBD2 (6 bases). The CDR3 spells CASSRRADTQYF. For the CDR3, the DNA is TGTGCCAGCAGCCGGAGGGCAGATACGCAGTATTTT.